This TCR beta chain derives from a study of CD8+ T cells in alopecia areata (dated 2018 in TCRdb). About the investigation overall: To study T cell clonal expansion in alopecia areata, the researchers applied high-throughput TCRbeta sequencing to both the C3H/HeJ mouse model and human patients. Human TCRbeta sequencing covered scalp tissue and sorted CD4+ and CD8+ peripheral blood T cells from patchy and totalis/universalis alopecia areata patients and healthy controls. Clonality in the scalp was compared among normal scalp (n=4), patchy alopecia areata scalp (n=8), and alopecia totalis/universalis scalp (n=8). The RNA source kit depended on sample type: the PAXgene miRNA kit for fixed scalp, the miRNeasy kit for PBMCs, and the RNeasy kit for mouse skin. immunoSEQ multiplex PCR using 35 Vbeta forward primers and 13 Jbeta reverse primers was used to amplify TCRbeta CDR3 regions. General study outcomes and caveats: Compared with normal scalp, lesional scalp, particularly in alopecia totalis/universalis, had higher clonality and more expanded CD8+ clones, which suggests antigenic drive. Unlike mouse skin, where gammadelta T cells dominate, normal human skin contains resident alphabeta T cells that get sequenced too, which complicates analysis of the scalp TCR repertoire. Shared TCR sequences between patients were less evident than in mice, which may be partly attributable to HLA diversity in the patient population.

This clone is a singleton in its sample. It has no known antigen specificity. No much larger clone exists at a distance of one base, and base qualities are not known. Lesional scalp punch biopsies and peripheral blood were collected from alopecia areata patients. PBMCs were isolated by density centrifugation and stained for CD3, CD4 and CD8, and CD4+ and CD8+ T cells were sorted on a FACSAria. The untreated alopecia areata patients were recruited through a multicenter biomarker study. In a handful of patients from the biomarker study, blood CD8+ T cells were sorted further into NKG2D-low and NKG2D-high fractions. Library generation was performed with the immunoSEQ multiplex PCR assay. RNA was extracted from all samples and reverse transcribed into cDNA, which served as template for TCR sequencing. First-strand cDNA was synthesized with SuperScript III using a 2:1 mix of oligo-dT and random hexamers. A synthetic immune receptor repertoire was used to measure amplification bias, and any remaining bias was corrected computationally. The source study handled its data this way. Raw reads were preprocessed for error removal, and CDR3 was defined according to IMGT conventions as running from the conserved cysteine to phenylalanine. Clonality was computed as 1 minus the Shannon entropy, with the entropy normalized by log2 of the number of productive unique TCRs. Scalp TCRbeta sequences were cross-referenced with sorted blood CD4 and CD8 repertoires so that the CD4 or CD8 identity of scalp clones could be inferred. The immuneACCESS repertoire file appears here via TCRdb, limited to in-frame rearrangements. These files lack a portion of the clones; in checked studies, under half of the deficit traces to unresolved V genes, and the cause of the others is not known. The V and J calls and the clone size are those of that table, but D and trimming were determined from the DNA. The sample profile shows about 34,000 clones; around three fifths of them were found once. 40% of the sample is in the top ten clones.

The sequence was collected from a human donor with alopecia areata. The sequencing input was NKG2D-high CD8+ T cells sorted from blood. The cell subset or site label for this specimen denotes: sorted CD8+ NKG2D-high blood T cells.

The DNA sequence reads TGTGCCAGCAGTTACTCGACTAGCAGACACACAGATACGCAGTATTTT. Translated, it reads CASSYSTSRHTDTQYF. The V and J segments used are TRBV6-5 and TRBJ2-3, and TRBD2 matches 7 of the central bases. For this chain, trimming is 0 bases at the V end and 2 bases at the J end, and the number of junction bases without a gene match is 5. The CDR3 runs 16 amino acids, cysteine and phenylalanine included. Only the CDR3 DNA stays, 48 bases, in frame from base 1. As encoded in the germline V gene, CDR1 is MNHEY while CDR2 is SVGAGI.